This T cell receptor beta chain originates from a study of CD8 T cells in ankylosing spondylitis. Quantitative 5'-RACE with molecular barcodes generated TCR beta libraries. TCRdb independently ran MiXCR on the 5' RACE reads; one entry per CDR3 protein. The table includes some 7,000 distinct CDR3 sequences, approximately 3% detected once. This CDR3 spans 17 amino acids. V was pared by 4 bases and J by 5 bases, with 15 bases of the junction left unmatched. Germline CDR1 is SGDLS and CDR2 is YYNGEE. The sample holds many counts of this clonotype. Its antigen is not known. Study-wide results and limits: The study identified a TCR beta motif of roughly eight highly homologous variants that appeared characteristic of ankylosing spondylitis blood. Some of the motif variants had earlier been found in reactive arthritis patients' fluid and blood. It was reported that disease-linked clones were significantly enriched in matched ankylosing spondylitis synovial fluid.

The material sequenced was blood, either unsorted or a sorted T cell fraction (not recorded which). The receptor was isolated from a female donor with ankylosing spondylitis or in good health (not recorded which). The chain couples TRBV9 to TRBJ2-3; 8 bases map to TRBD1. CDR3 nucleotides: TGTGCCAGCAGCCCCAGGGGGCGGGGTAATAAGGGAGATACGCAGTATTTT. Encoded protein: CASSPRGRGNKGDTQYF.